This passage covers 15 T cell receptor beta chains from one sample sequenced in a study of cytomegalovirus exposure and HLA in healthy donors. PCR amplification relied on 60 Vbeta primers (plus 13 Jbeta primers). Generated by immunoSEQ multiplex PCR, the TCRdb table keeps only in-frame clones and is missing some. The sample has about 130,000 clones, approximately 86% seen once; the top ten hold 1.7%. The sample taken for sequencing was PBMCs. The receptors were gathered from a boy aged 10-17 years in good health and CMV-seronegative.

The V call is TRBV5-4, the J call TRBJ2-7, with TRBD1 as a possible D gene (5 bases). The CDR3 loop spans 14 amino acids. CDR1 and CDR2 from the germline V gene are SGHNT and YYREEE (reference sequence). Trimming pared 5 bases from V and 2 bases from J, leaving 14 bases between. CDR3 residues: CASRQGWGAYEQYF. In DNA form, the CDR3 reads TGTGCCAGCAGGCAAGGTTGGGGCGCCTACGAGCAGTACTTC.

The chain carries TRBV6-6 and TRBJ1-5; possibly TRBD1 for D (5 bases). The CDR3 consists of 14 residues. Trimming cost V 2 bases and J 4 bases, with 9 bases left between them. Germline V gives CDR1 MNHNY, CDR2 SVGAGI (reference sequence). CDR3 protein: CASSYPTENQPQHF. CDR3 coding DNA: TGTGCCAGCAGTTACCCGACAGAGAATCAGCCCCAGCATTTT.

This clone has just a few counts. The CDR3 loop is CASRAIGQDGQPQHF. Here the CDR3 DNA reads TGTGCCAGTAGGGCAATCGGACAGGACGGACAGCCCCAGCATTTT. The chain carries TRBV19 and TRBJ1-5; 7 positions agree with TRBD1. The CDR3 contains 15 residues. Per the germline V gene, CDR1 is LNHDA and CDR2 is SQIVND (reference sequence). The V and J ends lost 6 bases and 7 bases, in that order; junction bases with no gene match: 12. Full variable domain (rest looked up from reference TRBV19 and TRBJ1-5): DGGITQSPKYLFRKEGQNVTLSCEQNLNHDAMYWYRQDPGQGLRLIYYSQIVNDFQKGDIAEGYSVSREKKESFPLTVTSAQKNPTAFYLCASRAIGQDGQPQHFGDGTRLSIL.

CDR3 nucleotides: TGTGCCAGCTCACGAACCAGGGAACATGAGCAGTTCTTC. Amino acids: CASSRTREHEQFF. This chain joins TRBV18 and TRBJ2-1; possibly TRBD1 for D (5 bases). The CDR3 runs to 13 residues. The germline gives CDR1 KGHSH, CDR2 LQKENI. The V and J ends lost 4 bases and 8 bases respectively, with 12 bases between them.

The CDR3 DNA reads as TGTGCCAGCAGTTACCAGGTAGCGTCCTACAATGAGCAGTTCTTC. Amino acids: CASSYQVASYNEQFF. The chain couples TRBV6-5 to TRBJ2-1, with D tentatively TRBD2 (5 bases). Germline V gene data show CDR1 as MNHEY and CDR2 as SVGAGI. The V end was cut by 2 bases, the J end by 1 base, with 9 bases between. The CDR3 is made up of 15 amino acids.

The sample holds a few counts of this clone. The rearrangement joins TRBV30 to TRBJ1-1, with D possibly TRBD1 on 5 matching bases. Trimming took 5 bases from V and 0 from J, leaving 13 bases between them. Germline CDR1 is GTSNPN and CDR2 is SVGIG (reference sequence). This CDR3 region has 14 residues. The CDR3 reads CAWGRAGLNTEAFF. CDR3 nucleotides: TGTGCCTGGGGTAGGGCAGGGCTGAACACTGAAGCTTTCTTT.

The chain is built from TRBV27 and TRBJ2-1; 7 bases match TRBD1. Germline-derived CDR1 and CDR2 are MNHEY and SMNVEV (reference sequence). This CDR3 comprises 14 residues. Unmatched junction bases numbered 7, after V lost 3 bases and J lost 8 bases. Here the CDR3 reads CASSFGDRVYEQFF. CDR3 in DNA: TGTGCCAGCAGTTTCGGAGACAGGGTCTATGAGCAGTTCTTC.

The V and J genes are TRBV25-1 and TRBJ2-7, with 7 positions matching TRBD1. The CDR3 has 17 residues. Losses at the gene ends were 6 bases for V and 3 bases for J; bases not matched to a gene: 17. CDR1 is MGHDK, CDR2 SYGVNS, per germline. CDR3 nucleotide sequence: TGTGCCAGCAGACCGAATACGCCGGGCGACAGGGACTACGAGCAGTACTTC. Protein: CASRPNTPGDRDYEQYF.

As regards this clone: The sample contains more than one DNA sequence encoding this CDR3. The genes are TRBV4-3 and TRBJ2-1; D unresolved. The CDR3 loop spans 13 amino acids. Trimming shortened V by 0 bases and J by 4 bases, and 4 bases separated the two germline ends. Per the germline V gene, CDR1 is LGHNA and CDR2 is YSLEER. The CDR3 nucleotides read TGCGCCAGCAGCCAAGATCAGTACAATGAGCAGTTCTTC. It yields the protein CASSQDQYNEQFF.

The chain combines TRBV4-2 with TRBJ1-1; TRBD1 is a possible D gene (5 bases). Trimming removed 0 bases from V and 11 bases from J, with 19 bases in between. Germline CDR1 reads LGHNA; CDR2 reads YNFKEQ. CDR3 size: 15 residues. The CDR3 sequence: CASSQERTIGAEAFF. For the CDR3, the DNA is TGTGCCAGCAGCCAAGAGAGAACTATTGGGGCCGAGGCTTTCTTT.

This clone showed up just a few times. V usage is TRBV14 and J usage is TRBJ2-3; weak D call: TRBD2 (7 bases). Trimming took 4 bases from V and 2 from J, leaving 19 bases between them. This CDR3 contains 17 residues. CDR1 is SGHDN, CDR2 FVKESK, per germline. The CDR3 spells CASSPHSGGGSTDTQYF. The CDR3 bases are TGTGCCAGCAGCCCCCATTCGGGGGGCGGCTCCACAGATACGCAGTATTTT.

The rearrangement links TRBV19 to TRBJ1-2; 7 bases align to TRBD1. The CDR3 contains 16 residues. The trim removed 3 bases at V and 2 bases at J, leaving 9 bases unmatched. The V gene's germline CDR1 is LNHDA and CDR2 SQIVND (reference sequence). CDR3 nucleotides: TGTGCCAGTAGTATTAGCGGGGACAGCACAAACTATGGCTACACCTTC. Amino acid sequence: CASSISGDSTNYGYTF.

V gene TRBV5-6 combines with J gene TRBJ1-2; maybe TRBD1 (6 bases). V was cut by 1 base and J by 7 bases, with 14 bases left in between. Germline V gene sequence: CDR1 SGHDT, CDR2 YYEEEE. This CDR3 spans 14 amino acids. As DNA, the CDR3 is TGTGCCAGCAGCTTGTACAGGGCTTCGGCTGGCTACACCTTC. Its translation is CASSLYRASAGYTF.

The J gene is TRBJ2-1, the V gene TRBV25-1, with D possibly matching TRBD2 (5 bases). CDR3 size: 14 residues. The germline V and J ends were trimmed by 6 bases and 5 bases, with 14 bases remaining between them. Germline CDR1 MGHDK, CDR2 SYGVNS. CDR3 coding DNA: TGTGCCAGCAGCCACCCTCCGGAGGACAATGAGCAGTTCTTC. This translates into CASSHPPEDNEQFF.

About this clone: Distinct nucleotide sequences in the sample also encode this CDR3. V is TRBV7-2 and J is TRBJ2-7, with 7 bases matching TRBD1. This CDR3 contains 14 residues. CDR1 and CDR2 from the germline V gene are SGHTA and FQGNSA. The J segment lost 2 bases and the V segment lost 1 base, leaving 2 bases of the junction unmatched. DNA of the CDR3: TGTGCCAGCAGCTTAGGGGGGACAGCCTACGAGCAGTACTTC. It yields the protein CASSLGGTAYEQYF.